These 23 T cell receptor beta chains were sequenced from one sample in a study of shared clonotypes between healthy human individuals. Libraries were prepared by immunoSEQ multiplex PCR; TCRdb keeps only in-frame clonotypes and omits some of them. The sample yields 300,000 to 400,000 clones, around two thirds seen once. The sample comprised memory CD4+ T cells sorted from blood. Subset: CD45RA-negative fraction. The origin of the receptors is a man aged 30 to 39 in good health.

This chain joins TRBV5-1 and TRBJ2-7; D remains ambiguous. The length of the CDR3 is 16 residues. Germline loops: CDR1 SGHRS, CDR2 YFSETQ. With 0 bases removed from V and 0 bases from J, the gap between germline ends came to 13 bases. This CDR3 reads CASSLEPLTNSYEQYF. CDR3 coding DNA: TGCGCCAGCAGCTTGGAACCTCTAACTAACTCCTACGAGCAGTACTTC.

This clone has just a few counts. The V and J genes are TRBV6-4 and TRBJ1-1; D perhaps matches TRBD1 (6 bases). Trimming removed 4 bases from V and 5 bases from J, with 11 bases in between. The CDR3 totals 13 residues. Germline V lookup: CDR1 MRHNA, CDR2 SNTAGT. The CDR3 loop is CASSGEQGTEAFF. The CDR3 nucleotides read TGTGCCAGCAGTGGCGAACAGGGAACTGAAGCTTTCTTT.

The chain recombines TRBV7-2 with TRBJ2-1; 9 bases align to TRBD1. The CDR3 contains 16 residues. Germline values: CDR1 SGHTA, CDR2 FQGNSA. The V segment lost 4 bases and the J segment 7 bases; nucleotides outside the gene matches: 11. CDR3 residues: CASSSLGQGRWNEQFF. The CDR3 DNA reads TGTGCCAGCAGCTCCTTAGGACAGGGGCGATGGAATGAGCAGTTCTTC.

The V call is TRBV5-6, the J call TRBJ2-2; 13 positions agree with TRBD2. The CDR3 covers 16 residues. V gave up 3 bases and J gave up 2 bases; unmatched junction bases: 1. In germline, CDR1 is SGHDT, CDR2 YYEEEE. CDR3 sequence reads: CASSSGLAGNTGELFF. In DNA form, the CDR3 reads TGTGCCAGCAGCTCGGGACTAGCGGGAAACACCGGGGAGCTGTTTTTT.

CDR3 residues: CASSLVPEEFPAFF. Here the CDR3 DNA reads TGCGCCAGCAGCTTGGTCCCAGAGGAGTTTCCAGCTTTCTTT. The chain has TRBV5-1 and TRBJ1-1; D remains ambiguous. The V gene's germline CDR1 is SGHRS and CDR2 YFSETQ. Trimming took off 0 bases at V and 10 bases at J, with 16 bases between the two ends. The CDR3 is 14 amino acids.

The CDR3, as DNA: TGCGCCAGCAGCCCGCAGGGACTAGCGGGAGGAGATACGCAGTATTTT. The encoded protein is CASSPQGLAGGDTQYF. The chain links TRBV5-1 to TRBJ2-3, with 15 bases lining up with TRBD2. V trimming: 4 bases; J trimming: 5 bases; junction bases outside the gene matches: 5. The CDR3 is 16 amino acids. Germline CDR1 reads SGHRS; CDR2 reads YFSETQ.

This chain links TRBV5-1 with TRBJ1-1; D gene ambiguous. The CDR3 is 13 amino acids. V lost 5 bases and J 1 base, leaving 9 bases between the germline ends. CDR1 and CDR2 (germline): SGHRS, YFSETQ. The CDR3 spells CASRKDPNTEAFF. The CDR3, as DNA: TGCGCCAGCAGAAAGGACCCGAACACTGAAGCTTTCTTT.

The gene calls are TRBV19 and TRBJ2-2; D is undetermined. V was pared by 5 bases and J by 6 bases, with 10 bases between. Germline CDR1 is LNHDA and CDR2 is SQIVND (reference sequence). The length of the CDR3 is 13 residues. The CDR3 sequence: CASSFNRAGELFF. The CDR3 DNA follows: TGTGCCAGTAGTTTCAACCGGGCCGGGGAGCTGTTTTTT.

The V and J genes are TRBV7-8 and TRBJ2-1, with D maybe TRBD2 (6 bases). The V end was cut by 6 bases, the J end by 7 bases, with 22 bases between. Germline values: CDR1 SGHVS, CDR2 FQNEAQ. CDR3 length: 16 amino acids. CDR3 coding DNA: TGTGCCAGCAGTAAAGTGGGGGGACTGATAGGGAATGAGCAGTTCTTC. The encoded protein is CASSKVGGLIGNEQFF.

This clone was seen a handful of times. The likely explanation is a read error, given a far larger clone one base away. The chain uses TRBV19 and TRBJ1-3; 8 bases map to TRBD1. From germline, CDR1 is LNHDA and CDR2 SQIVND (reference sequence). J lost 6 bases, V lost 7 bases, and 11 bases had no gene match. This CDR3 is 15 amino acids long. Here the CDR3 DNA reads TGTGCCAGTACCGATCCCGGGACAGGTATAAACACCATATATTTT. Protein sequence: CASTDPGTGINTIYF.

CDR3 nucleotide sequence: TGTGCCAGTAGTATAGCACTAGCGGGTTACGAGCAGTACTTC. Amino acids: CASSIALAGYEQYF. The chain couples TRBV19 to TRBJ2-7; TRBD2 aligns across 9 bases. The germline V gene encodes CDR1 LNHDA and CDR2 SQIVND (reference sequence). J lost 4 bases, V lost 1 base, and 2 bases had no gene match. The CDR3 is 14 amino acids. Full variable domain (outside the CDR3, taken from reference TRBV19 and TRBJ2-7): DGGITQSPKYLFRKEGQNVTLSCEQNLNHDAMYWYRQDPGQGLRLIYYSQIVNDFQKGDIAEGYSVSREKKESFPLTVTSAQKNPTAFYLCASSIALAGYEQYFGPGTRLTVT.

This clone was observed once. The DNA for the CDR3 is TGTGCCAGCAGCCGGACTGACTGGGGGCCTGGCAATGAGCAGTTCTTC. It specifies CASSRTDWGPGNEQFF. The chain is built from TRBV9 and TRBJ2-1, with D possibly TRBD1 on 6 matching bases. The germline V gene encodes CDR1 SGDLS and CDR2 YYNGEE. The V end was cut by 4 bases, the J end by 6 bases, with 20 bases between. CDR3 length: 16 amino acids.

This clone occurred once. CDR3 nucleotide sequence: TGTGCCTGGAGTGAGCTGAGCTCTGGGGCCAACGTCCTGACTTTC. Amino acid sequence: CAWSELSSGANVLTF. The chain joins TRBV30 to TRBJ2-6; D unresolved. Germline lookup yields CDR1 GTSNPN and CDR2 SVGIG (reference sequence). V lost 1 base and J 0 bases, leaving 7 bases between the germline ends. This CDR3 region has 15 residues.

The V gene is TRBV7-2, the J gene TRBJ2-7; 7 positions match TRBD1. The CDR3 covers 14 residues. After removal of 2 bases from V and 2 bases from J, the junction contained 3 bases not matched to a gene. Germline V lookup: CDR1 SGHTA, CDR2 FQGNSA. The CDR3 DNA reads TGTGCCAGCAGCTTAAAGGGGGCTCCCTACGAGCAGTACTTC. The encoded protein is CASSLKGAPYEQYF.

V gene TRBV5-1 combines with J gene TRBJ2-2; 16 bases fit TRBD2. CDR3 length equals 20 residues. The V and J ends lost 4 bases and 0 bases, in that order; junction bases with no gene match: 9. Germline values: CDR1 SGHRS, CDR2 YFSETQ. CDR3 sequence: CASSTPGLAGGPPNTGELFF. The CDR3 DNA is TGCGCCAGCAGCACGCCGGGACTAGCGGGAGGGCCACCGAACACCGGGGAGCTGTTTTTT.

The rearrangement uses TRBV29-1 and TRBJ2-7; TRBD1 agrees at 7 bases. CDR1 is SQVTM and CDR2 is ANQGSEA in the germline V gene. The CDR3 runs 14 residues. V gave up 4 bases and J gave up 5 bases; unmatched junction bases: 11. In DNA form, the CDR3 reads TGCAGCGTTGTTGTTATGCACAGGGGAGACGAGCAGTACTTC. It yields the protein CSVVVMHRGDEQYF.

The CDR3 region is CSVEDLGGRGYTF. The CDR3 region has the DNA TGCAGCGTTGAAGATCTGGGCGGGAGAGGCTACACCTTC. V gene TRBV29-1 combines with J gene TRBJ1-2; unclear D gene. V was pared by 0 bases and J by 8 bases, with 13 bases between. The CDR3 is made up of 13 amino acids. The germline V gene encodes CDR1 SQVTM and CDR2 ANQGSEA.

The chain recombines TRBV4-1 with TRBJ2-2; 12 positions match TRBD2. With 1 base clipped from V and 4 bases from J, the junction kept 10 bases outside the gene matches. From germline, CDR1 is MGHRA and CDR2 YSYEKL. CDR3 size: 19 residues. This CDR3 is CASSQAHQGLAGFTGELFF. For the CDR3, the DNA is TGCGCCAGCAGCCAAGCCCACCAGGGACTAGCGGGTTTCACCGGGGAGCTGTTTTTT.

This clone has ten or more counts. The sample carries other DNA sequences with the same CDR3. J is TRBJ2-1 and V is TRBV7-2; the match to TRBD1 covers 8 bases. V gave up 3 bases and J gave up 2 bases; unmatched junction bases: 3. Looked up from germline, CDR1 is SGHTA and CDR2 is FQGNSA. This CDR3 is built from 15 residues. This chain's CDR3 is CASSLGTGPYNEQFF. In DNA, the CDR3 is TGTGCCAGCAGCTTGGGGACAGGTCCCTACAATGAGCAGTTCTTC.

The chain combines TRBV15 with TRBJ2-5, with D uncertain. V dropped 3 bases and J dropped 1 base, with 9 bases sitting between them. The length of the CDR3 is 14 residues. The germline V gene has CDR1 LNHNV and CDR2 YYDKDF (reference sequence). The CDR3 DNA reads as TGTGCCACCAGCAGTCGGATGCGCCAAGAGACCCAGTACTTC. Amino acid sequence: CATSSRMRQETQYF.

This chain connects TRBV19 to TRBJ2-3, with TRBD2 matching over 10 bases. The CDR3 sequence is 17 residues long. Unmatched junction bases numbered 14, after V lost 6 bases and J lost 5 bases. Germline lookup yields CDR1 LNHDA and CDR2 SQIVND (reference sequence). The CDR3, as DNA: TGTGCCAGTAGCTCCCTTAAAGCGGGAGGGCCGCAAGATACGCAGTATTTT. It is translated as CASSSLKAGGPQDTQYF.

The genes are TRBV5-5 and TRBJ1-1; 7 bases line up with TRBD1. V was pared by 0 bases and J by 0 bases, with 8 bases of the junction left unmatched. CDR3 length: 17 residues. The V gene's germline CDR1 is SGHKS and CDR2 YYEKEE (reference sequence). The CDR3 coding sequence is TGTGCCAGCAGCTTGGTGGTTAGGGACAGCATGAACACTGAAGCTTTCTTT. It codes for CASSLVVRDSMNTEAFF.

The V call is TRBV6-1, the J call TRBJ2-1; D not certain. V was cut by 5 bases and J by 0 bases, with 11 bases left in between. Looked up from germline, CDR1 is MNHNS and CDR2 is SASEGT. This CDR3 has 15 residues. CDR3 nucleotide sequence: TGTGCCAGCAGTCCGAGCGCGAGCTCCTACAATGAGCAGTTCTTC. It is translated as CASSPSASSYNEQFF.